The rows below give T cell receptor beta chains drawn from one sample of a study of blood T cell repertoires in COVID-19. Data came from immunoSEQ multiplex PCR; TCRdb stores just in-frame clones and leaves some out. The sample consists of roughly 160,000 clones, approximately 91% of them appearing once. Material: peripheral blood. Receptor source: a man between 18 and 35 years old with COVID-19, enrolled during active disease. Each CDR3 is given with its conserved first and last residue. The order of the fields is D gene, clone size, V gene, J gene, CDR3 DNA, CDR3 protein. A D gene is named only where the DNA matches it firmly. Clone size is not always given. Where it is, it says once, few, many or a class for expanded clones.

>TRBD2|-|TRBV4-3|TRBJ2-1
TGCGCCAGCAGCCAAGAGGCGGGAGGGTCCTACAATGAGCAGTTCTTC
CASSQEAGGSYNEQFF
>TRBD1|once|TRBV28|TRBJ2-2
TGTGCCAGCAGTTTTCAGGGGGCAAGTACCGGGGAGCTGTTTTTT
CASSFQGASTGELFF
>-|-|TRBV18|TRBJ2-7
TGTGCCAGCTCACCAGATAGGGGCTCCTACGAGCAGTACTTC
CASSPDRGSYEQYF
>-|-|TRBV5-6|TRBJ2-1
TGTGCCAGCAGTTCTGGGGGCTTAGTCAATGAGCAGTTCTTC
CASSSGGLVNEQFF
>TRBD2|once|TRBV9|TRBJ2-7
TGTGCCAGCAGCGTAGCGGCGGGAGGGAACTACGAGCAGTACTTC
CASSVAAGGNYEQYF
>-|once|TRBV28|TRBJ1-2
TGTGCCAGCAGTCTCCCGGGTATAGCTAACTATGGCTACACCTTC
CASSLPGIANYGYTF
>TRBD1|-|TRBV5-6|TRBJ2-1
TGTGCCAGCAGCTTCGGACAGGGCTACAATGAGCAGTTCTTC
CASSFGQGYNEQFF
>TRBD1|-|TRBV30|TRBJ1-2
TGTGCCTGGGATAACAGGGGAATTAACTATGGCTACACCTTC
CAWDNRGINYGYTF
>-|-|TRBV30|TRBJ1-1
TGTGCCTGGAGGGAGGGTGGGTCTTTGAACACTGAAGCTTTCTTT
CAWREGGSLNTEAFF
>TRBD2|-|TRBV9|TRBJ2-3
TGTGCCAGCAGCGTTGGGCGGGAGGAGGTGCGAGATACGCAGTATTTT
CASSVGREEVRDTQYF
>-|-|TRBV3-1/TRBV3-2|TRBJ2-7
TGTGCCAGCAGCCAAGGCCCTAGCTCCTACGAGCAGTACTTC
CASSQGPSSYEQYF
>TRBD1|-|TRBV5-6|TRBJ2-7
TGTGCCAGCGGCTTGGGGACAGGGGCTTACGAGCAGTACTTC
CASGLGTGAYEQYF
>-|-|TRBV4-1|TRBJ1-4
TGCGCCAGCACAGGGGTGGATGAAAAACTGTTTTTT
CASTGVDEKLFF
>TRBD1|-|TRBV4-1|TRBJ1-4
TGCGCCAGCAGCCAAACCCGGTATCCGGGACAGGGGGCAGGGACTAATGAAAAACTGTTTTTT
CASSQTRYPGQGAGTNEKLFF
>-|-|TRBV28|TRBJ1-6
TGTGCCAGCAGTTTATCCAGGGGCCTCTCACCCCTCCACTTT
CASSLSRGLSPLHF
>-|-|TRBV27|TRBJ1-4
TGTGCCAGCAGTTTGACAACAGGGCAGGATGAAAAACTGTTTTTT
CASSLTTGQDEKLFF
>TRBD2|-|TRBV5-4|TRBJ2-7
TGTGCCAGCAGCTCGGGAGGGTCACGCGAGCAGTACTTC
CASSSGGSREQYF
>TRBD1|-|TRBV19|TRBJ2-1
TGTGCCAGTAGTACGGACAGGGGACGAGGTAATGAGCAGTTCTTC
CASSTDRGRGNEQFF
>-|once|TRBV27|TRBJ2-7
TGTGCCAGCAGTTTGGCAGGGGCCCCCTACGAGCAGTACTTC
CASSLAGAPYEQYF
>TRBD1|-|TRBV11-2|TRBJ1-4
TGTGCCAGCAGCTTAGATACGACAGGGCACGAAAAACTGTTTTTT
CASSLDTTGHEKLFF
>-|-|TRBV20-1|TRBJ1-2
TGCAGTGCTAGTCCGGGGAGGGACTATGGCTACACCTTC
CSASPGRDYGYTF
>-|-|TRBV7-2|TRBJ1-2
TGTGCCAGCAGCTTAGCTCGGGACTACCCAGGCTACACCTTC
CASSLARDYPGYTF
>-|few|TRBV29-1|TRBJ2-1
TGCAGCGTTGTGCGGGGAAGTGGGAATGAGCAGTTCTTC
CSVVRGSGNEQFF
>-|-|TRBV30|TRBJ1-2
TGTGCCTGGAGTGTTATGGGAGTGGGCAGTCCCGCCTTC
CAWSVMGVGSPAF
>-|-|TRBV7-3|TRBJ2-1
TGTGCCAGCAGCTTATTGGGACCGTCCGTCAGGGGTGAGCAGTTCTTC
CASSLLGPSVRGEQFF
>TRBD2|-|TRBV9|TRBJ2-1
TGTGCCAGCAGCGCAGGACTAGCGGTCTACAATGAGCAGTTCTTC
CASSAGLAVYNEQFF
>-|-|TRBV28|TRBJ1-4
TGTGCCAGCAGTTTGCGGGAAAAACTGTTTTTT
CASSLREKLFF
>TRBD2|-|TRBV7-9|TRBJ2-1
TGTGCCAGCAGCCTCACTAGCGGGAGTTGGAATGAGCAGTTCTTC
CASSLTSGSWNEQFF
>-|-|TRBV3-1/TRBV3-2|TRBJ2-7
TGTGCCAGCAGCCAAGCCCTATTCTCCTACGAGCAGTACTTC
CASSQALFSYEQYF
>-|-|TRBV5-1|TRBJ1-6
TGCGCCAGCAAGTTTCTGAGCTCCTATAATTCACCCCTCCACTTT
CASKFLSSYNSPLHF
>TRBD1|-|TRBV15|TRBJ1-5
TGTGCCACCAGCAGACCGACAGGGCAGCCCCAGCATTTT
CATSRPTGQPQHF
>TRBD1|-|TRBV18|TRBJ2-7
TGTGCCAGCTCATGGGACAGGGGGGACGAGCAGTACTTC
CASSWDRGDEQYF
>TRBD1|-|TRBV7-2|TRBJ1-2
TGTGCCAGCAGCGTCCCCGGGACAGCCAACTATGGCTACACCTTC
CASSVPGTANYGYTF
>TRBD1|few|TRBV10-3|TRBJ1-1
TGTGCCATCAGTGAGCCGACAGGGGGCGTTATTGAAGCTTTCTTT
CAISEPTGGVIEAFF
>-|-|TRBV9|TRBJ2-2
TGTGCCAGCAGCGTAGAGTCAGGGACGAACACCGGGGAGCTGTTTTTT
CASSVESGTNTGELFF
>-|-|TRBV2|TRBJ1-1
TGTGCCAGCAACTCAGGGTTGTGGACTGAAGCTTTCTTT
CASNSGLWTEAFF
>TRBD2|-|TRBV6-2/TRBV6-3|TRBJ2-7
TGTGCCAGCAGTTACTCGGCTAGCGGGAGGGCCCTCTCCTACGAGCAGTACTTC
CASSYSASGRALSYEQYF
>TRBD2|-|TRBV6-4|TRBJ2-1
TGTGCCAGCAGTCCAACTAGCGGGAGTGCAGATGAGCAGTTCTTC
CASSPTSGSADEQFF
>-|-|TRBV19|TRBJ2-4
TGTGCCAGTAGTATAGGGGCACTCGTAGCCAAAAACATTCAGTACTTC
CASSIGALVAKNIQYF
>-|few|TRBV7-3|TRBJ1-5
TGTGCCAGCAGCCCCCCCGGGGGGACCAATCAGCCCCAGCATTTT
CASSPPGGTNQPQHF
>-|-|TRBV7-2|TRBJ2-3
TGTGCCAGCAGCCGGGATCAGTTGGGGAATACGCAGTATTTT
CASSRDQLGNTQYF
>TRBD1|-|TRBV7-2|TRBJ2-1
TGTGCCAGCAGCCTTGGGACAGACTACTACAATGAGCAGTTCTTC
CASSLGTDYYNEQFF
>TRBD2|-|TRBV28|TRBJ2-3
TGTGCCAGCAGTTCGATCCTAGCGGGATGGTCCCGGGGCACAGATACGCAGTATTTT
CASSSILAGWSRGTDTQYF
>TRBD2|-|TRBV7-6|TRBJ2-5
TGTGCCAGCAGCTCCGCCCTGGGCGGGAGAGGGCAAGAGACCCAGTACTTC
CASSSALGGRGQETQYF